This T cell receptor beta chain was found in a study of blood T cell repertoires in COVID-19. Across the whole study: Sites in the United States, Italy and Spain provided acute and convalescent COVID-19 samples. The cDNA or gDNA used as material had been derived from T cells, B-cell-depleted T cells, or PBMCs.

Original data processing: Amplification of reference gene primers provided the estimated nucleated cell counts. Clones were sequenced by immunoSEQ multiplex PCR, and TCRdb holds only the in-frame ones, with some missing. V and J calls and clone size come straight from that table; D and trimming were deduced from the DNA. This sample yields 75,000 to 100,000 clones, of which approximately 77% are seen a single time; roughly 9.8% belongs to the top ten. The germline V gene has CDR1 SGHRS and CDR2 YFSETQ. Trimming cost V 0 bases and J 2 bases; bases outside gene matches: 4. CDR3 size: 15 residues. The sequencing input was peripheral blood. The chain carries TRBV5-1 and TRBJ1-2; 7 positions agree with TRBD1. The receptor comes from a woman of 80 years or more with acute or convalescent COVID-19. The CDR3 sequence: CASSLGDRRNYGYTF. The CDR3 coding sequence is TGCGCCAGCAGCTTGGGGGACAGACGCAACTATGGCTACACCTTC.